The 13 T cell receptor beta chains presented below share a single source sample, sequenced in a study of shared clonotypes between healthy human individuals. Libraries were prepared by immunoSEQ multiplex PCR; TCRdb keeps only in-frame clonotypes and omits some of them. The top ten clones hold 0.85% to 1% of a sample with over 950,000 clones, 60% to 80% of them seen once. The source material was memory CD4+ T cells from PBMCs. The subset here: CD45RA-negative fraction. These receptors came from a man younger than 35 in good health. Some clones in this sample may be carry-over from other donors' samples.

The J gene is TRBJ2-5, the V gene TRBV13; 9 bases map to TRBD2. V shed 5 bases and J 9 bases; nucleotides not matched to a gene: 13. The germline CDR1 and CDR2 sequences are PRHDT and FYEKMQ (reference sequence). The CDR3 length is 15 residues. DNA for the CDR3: TGTGCCAGCAGCCCCCGGACTAGCGCCCACAGCGCCCAGTACTTC. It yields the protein CASSPRTSAHSAQYF.

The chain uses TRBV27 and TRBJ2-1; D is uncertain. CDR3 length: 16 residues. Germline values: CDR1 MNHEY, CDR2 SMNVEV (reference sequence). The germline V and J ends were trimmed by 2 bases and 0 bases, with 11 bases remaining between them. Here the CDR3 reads CASSLKYRSSYNEQFF. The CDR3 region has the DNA TGTGCCAGCAGTTTAAAGTACCGCAGCTCCTACAATGAGCAGTTCTTC.

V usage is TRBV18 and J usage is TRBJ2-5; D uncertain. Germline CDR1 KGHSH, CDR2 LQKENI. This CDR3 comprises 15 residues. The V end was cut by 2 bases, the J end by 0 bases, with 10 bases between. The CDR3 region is CASSPITANQETQYF. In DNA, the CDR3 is TGTGCCAGCTCACCAATCACAGCAAACCAAGAGACCCAGTACTTC.

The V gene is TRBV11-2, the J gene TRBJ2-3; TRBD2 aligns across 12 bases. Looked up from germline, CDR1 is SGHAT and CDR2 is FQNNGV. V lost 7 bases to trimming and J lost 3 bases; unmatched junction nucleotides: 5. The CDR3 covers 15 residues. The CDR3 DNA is TGTGCCAGCAACCTAGCGGGAGGGCGGACAGATACGCAGTATTTT. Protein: CASNLAGGRTDTQYF.

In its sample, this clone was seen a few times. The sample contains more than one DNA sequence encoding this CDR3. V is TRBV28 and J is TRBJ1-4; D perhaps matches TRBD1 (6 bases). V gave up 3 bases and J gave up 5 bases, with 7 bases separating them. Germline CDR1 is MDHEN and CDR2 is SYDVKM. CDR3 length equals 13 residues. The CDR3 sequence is CASSLGANEKLFF. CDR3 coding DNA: TGTGCCAGCAGTTTGGGGGCGAATGAAAAACTGTTTTTT.

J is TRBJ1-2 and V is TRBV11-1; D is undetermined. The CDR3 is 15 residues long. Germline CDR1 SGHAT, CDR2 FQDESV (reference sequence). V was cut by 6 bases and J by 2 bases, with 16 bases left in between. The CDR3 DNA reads TGTGCCAGCAGTCCCAGGTCATCATCAAACTATGGCTACACCTTC. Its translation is CASSPRSSSNYGYTF.

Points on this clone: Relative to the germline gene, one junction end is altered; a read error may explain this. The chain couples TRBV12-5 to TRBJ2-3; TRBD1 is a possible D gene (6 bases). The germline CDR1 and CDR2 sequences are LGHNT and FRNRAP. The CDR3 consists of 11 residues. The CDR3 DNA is TGTGCTAGTGGCTTGGACAGATATCAGTATTTT. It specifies CASGLDRYQYF.

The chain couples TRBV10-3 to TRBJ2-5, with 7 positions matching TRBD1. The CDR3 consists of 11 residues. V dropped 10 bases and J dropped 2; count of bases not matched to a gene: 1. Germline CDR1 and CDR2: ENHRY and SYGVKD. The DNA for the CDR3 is TGTGCCACGGGACAGCAAGAGACCCAGTACTTC. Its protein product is CATGQQETQYF.

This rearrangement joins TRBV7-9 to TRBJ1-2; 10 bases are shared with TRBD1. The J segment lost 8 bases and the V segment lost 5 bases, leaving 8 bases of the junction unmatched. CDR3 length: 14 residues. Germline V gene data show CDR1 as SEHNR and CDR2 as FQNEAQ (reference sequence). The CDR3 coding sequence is TGTGCCAGCAGCACTCCGGGACAGGGGAGGGGCTACACCTTC. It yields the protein CASSTPGQGRGYTF. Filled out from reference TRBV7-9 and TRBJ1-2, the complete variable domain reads DTGVSQNPRHKITKRGQNVTFRCDPISEHNRLYWYRQTLGQGPEFLTYFQNEAQLEKSRLLSDRFSAERPKGSFSTLEIQRTEQGDSAMYLCASSTPGQGRGYTFGSGTRLTVV.

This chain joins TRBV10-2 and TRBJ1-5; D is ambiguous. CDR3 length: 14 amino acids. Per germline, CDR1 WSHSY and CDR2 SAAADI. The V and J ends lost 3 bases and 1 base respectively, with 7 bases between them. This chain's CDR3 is CASSDRASNQPQHF. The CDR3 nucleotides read TGCGCCAGCAGTGACCGGGCAAGCAATCAGCCCCAGCATTTT.

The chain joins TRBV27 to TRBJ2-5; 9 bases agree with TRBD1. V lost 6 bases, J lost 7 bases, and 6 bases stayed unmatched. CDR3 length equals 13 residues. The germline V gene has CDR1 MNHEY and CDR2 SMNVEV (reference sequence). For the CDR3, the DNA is TGTGCCAGCAGACGGACAGGGGTAGGGACCCAGTACTTC. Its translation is CASRRTGVGTQYF.

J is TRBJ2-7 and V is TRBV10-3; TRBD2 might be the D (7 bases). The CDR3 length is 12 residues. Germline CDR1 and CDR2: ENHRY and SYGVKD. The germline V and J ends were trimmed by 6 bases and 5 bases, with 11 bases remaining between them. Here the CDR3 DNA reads TGTGCCATCAGAGGGGGAGGGCACGAGCAGTACTTC. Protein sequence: CAIRGGGHEQYF.

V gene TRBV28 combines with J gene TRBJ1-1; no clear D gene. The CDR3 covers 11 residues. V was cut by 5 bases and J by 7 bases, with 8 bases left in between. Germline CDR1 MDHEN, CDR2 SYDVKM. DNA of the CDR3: TGTGCCAGCAGTCCCGCGATTGAAGCTTTCTTT. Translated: CASSPAIEAFF.